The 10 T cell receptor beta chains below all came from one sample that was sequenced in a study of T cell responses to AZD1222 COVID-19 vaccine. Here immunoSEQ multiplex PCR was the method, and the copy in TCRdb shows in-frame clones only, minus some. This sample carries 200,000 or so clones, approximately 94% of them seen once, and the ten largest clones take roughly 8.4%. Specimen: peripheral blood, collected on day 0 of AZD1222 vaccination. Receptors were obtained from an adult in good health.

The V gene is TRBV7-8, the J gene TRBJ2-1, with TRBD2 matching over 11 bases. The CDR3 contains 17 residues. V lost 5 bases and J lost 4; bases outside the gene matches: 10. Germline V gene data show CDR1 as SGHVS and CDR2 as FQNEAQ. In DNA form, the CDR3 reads TGTGCCAGCAGCCCGGCCCGGTTAGCGGGAGGGTACAATGAGCAGTTCTTC. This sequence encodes CASSPARLAGGYNEQFF.

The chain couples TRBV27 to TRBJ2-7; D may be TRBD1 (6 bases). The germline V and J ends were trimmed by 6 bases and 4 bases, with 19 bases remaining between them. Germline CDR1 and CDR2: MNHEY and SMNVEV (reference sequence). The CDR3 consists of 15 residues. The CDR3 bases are TGTGCCAGCAGGTCGGACAGAGGGGTTTGGTACGAGCAGTACTTC. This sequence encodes CASRSDRGVWYEQYF.

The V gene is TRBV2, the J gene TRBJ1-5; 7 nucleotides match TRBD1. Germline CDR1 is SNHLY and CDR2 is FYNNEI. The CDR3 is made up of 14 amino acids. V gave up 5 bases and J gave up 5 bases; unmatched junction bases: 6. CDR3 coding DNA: TGTGCCAGCAGTTCTAGACAGGGCGATCAGCCCCAGCATTTT. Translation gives CASSSRQGDQPQHF.

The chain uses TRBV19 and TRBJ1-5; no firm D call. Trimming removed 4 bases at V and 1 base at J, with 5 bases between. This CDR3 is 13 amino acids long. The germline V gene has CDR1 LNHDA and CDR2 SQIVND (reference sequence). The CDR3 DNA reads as TGTGCCAGTAGTAGCAGGAGCAATCAGCCCCAGCATTTT. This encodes CASSSRSNQPQHF. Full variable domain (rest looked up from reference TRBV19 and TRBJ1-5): DGGITQSPKYLFRKEGQNVTLSCEQNLNHDAMYWYRQDPGQGLRLIYYSQIVNDFQKGDIAEGYSVSREKKESFPLTVTSAQKNPTAFYLCASSSRSNQPQHFGDGTRLSIL.

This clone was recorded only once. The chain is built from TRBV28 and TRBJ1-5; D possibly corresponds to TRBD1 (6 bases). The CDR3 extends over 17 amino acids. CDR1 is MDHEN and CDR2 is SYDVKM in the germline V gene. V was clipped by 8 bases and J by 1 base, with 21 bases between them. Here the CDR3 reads CASSGSPGAASNQPQHF. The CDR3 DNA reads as TGTGCCAGCTCGGGATCCCCAGGGGCAGCGAGCAATCAGCCCCAGCATTTT.

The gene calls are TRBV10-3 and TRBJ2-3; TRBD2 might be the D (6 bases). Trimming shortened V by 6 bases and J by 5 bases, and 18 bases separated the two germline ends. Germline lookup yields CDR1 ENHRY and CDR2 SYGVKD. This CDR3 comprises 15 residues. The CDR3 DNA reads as TGTGCCATCAGCGGGGACTCACAACGTGGAGATACGCAGTATTTT. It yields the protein CAISGDSQRGDTQYF.

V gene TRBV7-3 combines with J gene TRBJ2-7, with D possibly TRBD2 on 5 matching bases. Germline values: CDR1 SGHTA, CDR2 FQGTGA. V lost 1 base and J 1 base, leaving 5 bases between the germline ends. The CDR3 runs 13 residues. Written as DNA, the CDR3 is TGTGCCAGCAGCTTAAGGACTTCCTACGAGCAGTACTTC. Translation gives CASSLRTSYEQYF.

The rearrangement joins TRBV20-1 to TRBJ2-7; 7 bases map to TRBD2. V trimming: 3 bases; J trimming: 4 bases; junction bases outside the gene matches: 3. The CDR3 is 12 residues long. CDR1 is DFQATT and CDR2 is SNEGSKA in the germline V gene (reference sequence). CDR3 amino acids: CSASREVYEQYF. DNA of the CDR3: TGCAGTGCTAGTCGGGAGGTGTACGAGCAGTACTTC.

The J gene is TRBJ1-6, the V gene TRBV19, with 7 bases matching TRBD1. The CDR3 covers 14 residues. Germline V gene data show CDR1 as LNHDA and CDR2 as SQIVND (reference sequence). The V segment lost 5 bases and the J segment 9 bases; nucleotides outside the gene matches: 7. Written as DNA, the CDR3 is TGTGCCAGTAGTGTGGGGACAGTCGGTTCACCCCTCCACTTT. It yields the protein CASSVGTVGSPLHF.

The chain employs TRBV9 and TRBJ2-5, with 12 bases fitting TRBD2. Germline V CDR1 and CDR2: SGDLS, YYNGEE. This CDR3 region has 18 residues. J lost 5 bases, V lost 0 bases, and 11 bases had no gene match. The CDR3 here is CASSVGWRLAGGGETQYF. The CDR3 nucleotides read TGTGCCAGCAGCGTAGGTTGGCGGCTAGCGGGAGGGGGGGAGACCCAGTACTTC. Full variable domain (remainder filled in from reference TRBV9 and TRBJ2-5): DSGVTQTPKHLITATGQRVTLRCSPRSGDLSVYWYQQSLDQGLQFLIQYYNGEERAKGNILERFSAQQFPDLHSELNLSSLELGDSALYFCASSVGWRLAGGGETQYFGPGTRLLVL.